This TCR beta chain was recovered during a study of CD8 T cells in ankylosing spondylitis. Germline lookup yields CDR1 ENHRY and CDR2 SYGVKD. CDR3 length: 14 amino acids. Trimming stripped 4 bases from V and 0 bases from J, with 10 bases between. The study, taken as a whole, reports: Clones linked with disease were CD8+ and fairly uncommon in the peripheral blood.

Quantitative barcoded 5'-RACE was used to prepare TCR beta libraries. TCRdb ran MiXCR on the 5' RACE reads and lists one entry per CDR3 protein. The table lists 150,000 to 200,000 distinct CDR3 sequences, roughly 12% of them singletons. This clonotype was counted ten times or more. The antigen remains undetermined. Sequencing was performed on blood, either unsorted or a sorted T cell fraction (not recorded which). This TCR was sampled from a male donor with ankylosing spondylitis or in good health (not recorded which). This chain joins TRBV10-3 and TRBJ2-7; D ambiguous. CDR3 loop: CAISGDRTSYEQYF. Written as DNA, the CDR3 is TGTGCCATCAGTGGCGATAGAACCTCCTACGAGCAGTACTTC.